This record looks at one T cell receptor (beta chain) sequence and its context. The target of this receptor is not known. Base quality data are lacking; no much larger clone is found one base away. The sample comes from a study of cytomegalovirus exposure and HLA in healthy donors (TCRdb year 2017). Concerning the study at large: An earlier analysis of approximately 550 of the donors reported approximately 300 Gb of sequence data and about 100 million unique TCR beta sequences from 150 million to 200 million T cells. Among around 400 genotyped donors of the cohort, an average of approximately 250,000 unique TCR beta nucleotide sequences were sequenced per donor, around 18% of them non-productive. In an earlier analysis of 500 to 650 of the donors, high-throughput TCR beta sequencing was used to judge whether each TCR beta V gene segment behaved as functional or pseudogenic. To study patterns of TCR occurrence, a later analysis re-analyzed previously published TCR beta repertoires from 600 to 750 donors and added high-resolution HLA genotyping. Because of strong linkage in the cohort, roughly five DR-DQ haplotypes were treated as single units for association and clustering. The genetic ancestry cluster associated with self-reported Caucasian donors included about 84% of the roughly 400 genotyped donors. The later analysis used no new phenotypic data to find candidate immune exposures, relying instead on TCR beta sequences and their occurrence across donors. Every repertoire in the discovery cohort had been generated on one and the same sequencing platform. Typing coverage varied by locus: roughly 629-640 donors for A, B, C, DRB1 and DQB1; approximately 500 for DQA1; more than 600 for DPA1; around 450 for DPB1. A separate validation cohort of 100 to 150 different subjects was used in addition to the approximately 610-subject first cohort. An early release that covered some 640 HLA-typed donors contained about 300 gigabases of sequencing data and 70 million to 100 million unique TCR sequences. The study combined high-throughput TCR immunosequencing, statistical association of individual TCRs with disease status, and machine learning to predict cytomegalovirus infection status. HLA typing included class I and class II loci at four-digit resolution. The study used immunosequencing to profile the T cell repertoires of approximately 630 subjects and linked those repertoires to cytomegalovirus serostatus. The study aimed to test whether signatures of past pathogen exposure could be identified by cataloging public T cell receptors. A later genetic analysis used genome-wide SNP genotypes for about 60% of the 666 donors, treating that subset as a discovery cohort. Donor age, sex, ethnicity and CMV serostatus were collected together with the repertoire data.

The investigation overall reported the following: In a later analysis, HLA-associated TCR beta chains showed more clonal expansion and lower generation probabilities than non-associated chains that were equally common. In a later analysis, the rate of TCR association differed among HLA loci, with DRB1 alleles having the most associated TCRs and HLA-C alleles having the fewest. V-gene and J-gene trimming of TCR beta chains was associated with a missense DCLRE1C variant in a later genetic analysis, and the association was replicated in an independent cohort. In both the original and validation cohorts, the classifier was reported to diagnose cytomegalovirus status with high specificity and sensitivity. Approximately 18 rarely observed V segments, including chromosome 9 orphons, were excluded from the earlier analysis of some 590 of the donors because counts were too low. Most CMV-associated TCR beta chains appeared to be HLA-restricted in a later analysis, and the HLA associations seemed to be driven largely by CMV exposure. While some public TCRs were present in many individuals, most TCR sequences turned up only very rarely across donors. CMV serostatus was the only immune exposure information available for the cohort. A further reported finding was that TCR beta sequences accurately predicted the HLA-A and HLA-B alleles for most subjects in the first cohort. Several of the top co-occurrence clusters appeared to be linked to parvovirus B19, influenza, CMV and Epstein-Barr virus, according to a later analysis. Specific HLA alleles were associated with more than 15,000 TCR beta sequences at a false discovery rate of 0.05 in a later analysis. According to a later genetic analysis, donors in an Asian-associated ancestry cluster had fewer N-insertions in productive TCRs than the approximately 610-donor mean. Assigning TCR associations to individual alleles was difficult when HLA alleles, especially DR and DQ, strongly co-occurred. A total of about 150 TCR beta chains were listed by the study as associated with cytomegalovirus. Presence/absence analyses assumed roughly uniform sequencing depth across donors, an assumption that may not hold. It was suggested by the authors that the approach could potentially be generalized to other disease states and immunological phenotypes. Some IMGT-functional V segments, including TRBV6-2 and TRBV6-3, could not be told apart with the 87-base-pair reads, so those segments were excluded. In an earlier analysis of about 600 of the donors, most TCR beta V segments appeared in productive rearrangements about 87% or about 30% of the time, broadly matching IMGT annotations. In vitro tests confirmed that a few of the cytomegalovirus-associated TCR beta chains recognize cytomegalovirus antigens. Correlated functional status among segregating V segments might reflect linkage disequilibrium, but an unknown experimental factor could not be ruled out. Because HLA typing was missing for some donors at each locus, association tests included only the typed subset. In this cohort, only TCR beta chains were sequenced, and detectable features were limited by the absence of alpha or paired-chain data. A cluster of highly shared sequence variants was judged likely to represent a technical artifact of the sequencing pipeline.

The cohort consisted of approximately 670 healthy bone marrow donors. At the time of sampling, every cohort member was nominally healthy, though immune exposures that went unrecorded were likely present. The donor tested CMV seropositive, placing the donor among the 310 or so seropositive members of the cohort. Every donor gave a peripheral blood sample, and the peripheral blood mononuclear cells from that sample were used for TCR beta sequencing. Genomic DNA was extracted from the blood cell samples with the Qiagen DNeasy Blood Extraction Kit. CDR1 and CDR2 are read off the germline V gene as MGHRA and YSYEKL. Counted from cysteine to phenylalanine, this CDR3 has 16 amino acids. Just CDR3 DNA is preserved here, 48 bases in frame from base 1. V is pruned by 3 bases and J by 2 bases, leaving 9 bases of the junction without a gene match. The library was obtained by the immunoSEQ multiplex PCR assay. For the multiplex PCR, a mixture combining 60 forward primers for TCR Vbeta segments and 13 reverse primers for TCR Jbeta segments was used. Amplification of the CDR3 region of rearranged TCR beta genes was performed with a multiplex PCR assay on genomic DNA. Amplified TCR beta libraries were sequenced as 87-base-pair reads on the Illumina HiSeq System. Under the source paper's analysis protocol: In a later analysis, some 80 million unique TCR beta chains were counted across the 500 to 700 repertoires, and about 9.9 million of these chains were shared by at least two donors. Raw reads were error-corrected and collapsed into unique sequences with a nearest-neighbor algorithm that merged closely related sequences to remove PCR and sequencing errors. To assign V, D and J gene segments, CDR3 sequences were aligned to IMGT reference sequences. For a sequence to be retained, a match of at least six nucleotides to both a V gene segment and a J gene segment was required. Rearrangements were classified as productive when the CDR3 lacked stop codons and remained in frame with V and J, and all other rearrangements were classified as non-productive. Following IMGT convention, CDR3 was defined as the stretch from the second conserved V-encoded cysteine up to the conserved J-encoded phenylalanine. The earlier analysis of 587 of the donors excluded sequences that lacked an unambiguous match to a single V gene segment. In an earlier analysis of more than 500 of the donors, a V segment was called functional when productive rearrangements were above 56.7%, and segregating when the standard deviation between donors exceeded 5%. To diagnose cytomegalovirus status from the catalog of TCR beta chain sequences, a statistical classification framework was built. A later analysis assigned V and J genes by comparing TCR nucleotide sequences with IMGT/GENE-DB human TR gene sequences. The TCRdist pipeline was used in a later analysis to assign CDR3 sequences and most-parsimonious VDJ recombination scenarios. In a later analysis, each TCR beta chain was defined by its CDR3 amino acid sequence together with its V-gene family, and reads lacking a unique V-gene family were excluded. To address suspected cross-contamination and a sequencing artifact, a later analysis removed over 500 highly shared, low-generation-probability nucleotide sequences. A later analysis calculated a clonal expansion index for each public chain from normalized within-repertoire ranks of inferred template counts. In a later analysis, generation probabilities were computed using a VDJ recombination model fitted to out-of-frame rearrangements, and the results were checked against IGoR. A later analysis scored TCR-TCR, TCR-HLA and TCR-CMV co-occurrence with hypergeometric tests, applying a repertoire-size bias correction to TCR pairs. In a later analysis, false discovery rates were estimated by permuting HLA or CMV assignments 20 times. A later analysis grouped co-occurring TCRs with DBSCAN, adding TCRdist sequence similarity when clustering within HLA-allele-positive subsets. Repertoires with fewer than 30,000 or more than 120,000 public chains, plus five repertoires with anomalous nucleotide sharing, were excluded from co-occurrence clustering. In its TCRdb copy, this immuneACCESS table keeps in-frame sequences only and misses some clones. Where compared with another copy, unresolved V genes explain less than half of these, and the others have no known cause. Clonal size and the V and J genes are those of that table, whereas D and trimming came from the DNA. For this sample there are about 150,000 clones; 79% appear just once. The top ten clonotypes cover 6.3% of the sample.

The chain joins TRBV4-1 to TRBJ2-5, and 7 junction bases match TRBD2. The receptor was isolated from a man between 45 and 60 years old in good health and CMV-seropositive. The specimen sequenced was PBMCs. Read as DNA, the sequence is TGCGCCAGCAGCCAGGGGGGGAGCATAGTACAAGAGACCCAGTACTTC. This is translated as CASSQGGSIVQETQYF.